A selection of T cell receptor beta chains follows, all from one sample in a study of blood T cell repertoires in COVID-19. Clones were read by immunoSEQ multiplex PCR, and TCRdb kept only the in-frame ones, dropping some. The sample has a few hundred thousand clones; 70% to 90% are singletons. The sample taken for sequencing was peripheral blood. The receptors come from a woman between 50 and 59 years old with acute or convalescent COVID-19. CDR3s include the opening cysteine and the closing phenylalanine or tryptophan. A D gene is named only where the DNA matches it firmly. Clone size appears in some rows only: once, few, many, or a class for an expanded clone.

TRBD1	TRBV24-1	-	TRBJ1-3	TGTGCCACCAGTGACCCAGGGGGCTCTGGAAACACCATATATTTT	CATSDPGGSGNTIYF
-	TRBV3-1/TRBV3-2	-	TRBJ1-1	TGTGCCAGCAGCCAAGGCAGAGGATTTGACACTGAAGCTTTCTTT	CASSQGRGFDTEAFF
-	TRBV7-9	once	TRBJ1-3	TGTGCCAGCAGCTCCAGGGTCTCTGGAAACACCATATATTTT	CASSSRVSGNTIYF
TRBD1	TRBV6-5	-	TRBJ1-5	TGTGCCAGCAGTTACGGACAGGGGGCCGGTCAGCCCCAGCATTTT	CASSYGQGAGQPQHF
-	TRBV6-2/TRBV6-3	-	TRBJ2-7	TGTGCCAGCAGTTATGGGTATAGCGGACCAATCTACGAGCAGTACTTC	CASSYGYSGPIYEQYF
TRBD1	TRBV3-1/TRBV3-2	-	TRBJ2-7	TGTGCCAGCAGCAAATCAGGGGGCTCCTACGAGCAGTACTTC	CASSKSGGSYEQYF
TRBD2	TRBV6-2/TRBV6-3	-	TRBJ2-2	TGTGCCAGCAGTTCCAGGACTAGCGGGAGTTGGGGTTCCGGGGAGCTGTTTTTT	CASSSRTSGSWGSGELFF
-	TRBV5-1	-	TRBJ2-1	TGCGCCAGCAGTAGCGCCGGGAGTTACAATGAGCAGTTCTTC	CASSSAGSYNEQFF
-	TRBV15	few	TRBJ2-1	TGTGCCACCAGCAGCGGGACACTCTATGAGCAGTTCTTC	CATSSGTLYEQFF
-	TRBV7-2	-	TRBJ2-1	TGTGCCAGCAGCTTAAGACAGTACACCTCCCTCACGGGTATCTACGAGCAGTTCTTC	CASSLRQYTSLTGIYEQFF
-	TRBV30	-	TRBJ1-1	TGTGCCTGGGACGGGATCCTCGAAGCTTTCTTT	CAWDGILEAFF
TRBD1	TRBV7-3	-	TRBJ1-2	TGTGCTAGTGGGGACAGGGTCAACTATGGCTACACCTTC	CASGDRVNYGYTF
-	TRBV24-1	-	TRBJ1-2	TGTGCCACCAGTGATGTTGACATTTGGGGGGTCCCCTATGGCTACACCTTC	CATSDVDIWGVPYGYTF
-	TRBV4-1	-	TRBJ2-6	TGCGCCAGCAGCCAGCGACAGGAGTCCTCTGGGGCCAACGTCCTGACTTTC	CASSQRQESSGANVLTF
TRBD2	TRBV5-1	-	TRBJ2-3	TGCGCCAGCAGCTTGGTTGCGGGAGCGGATACGCAGTATTTT	CASSLVAGADTQYF
TRBD1	TRBV15	-	TRBJ1-5	TGTGCCACCAGCAGAGATCCCTCAGGGGGGATGTCTCAGCCCCAGCATTTT	CATSRDPSGGMSQPQHF
-	TRBV27	-	TRBJ1-3	TGTGCCAGCAGTTCCACGGACTTCAGAGAAAACACCATATATTTT	CASSSTDFRENTIYF